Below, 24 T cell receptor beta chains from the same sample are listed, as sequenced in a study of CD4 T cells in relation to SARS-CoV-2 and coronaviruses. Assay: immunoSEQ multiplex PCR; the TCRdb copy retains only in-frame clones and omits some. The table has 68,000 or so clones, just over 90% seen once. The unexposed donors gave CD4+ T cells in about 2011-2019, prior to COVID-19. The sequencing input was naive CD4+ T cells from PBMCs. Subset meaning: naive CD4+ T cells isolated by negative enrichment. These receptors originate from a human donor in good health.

CDR3 nucleotide sequence: TGTGCCAGCAGTTCCTCCAGGGACTCCTACGAGCAGTACTTC. This encodes CASSSSRDSYEQYF. The chain uses TRBV27 and TRBJ2-7; possibly TRBD1 for D (5 bases). This CDR3 region has 14 residues. The germline V gene encodes CDR1 MNHEY and CDR2 SMNVEV (reference sequence). V was trimmed by 4 bases and J by 0 bases, leaving 10 bases between them.

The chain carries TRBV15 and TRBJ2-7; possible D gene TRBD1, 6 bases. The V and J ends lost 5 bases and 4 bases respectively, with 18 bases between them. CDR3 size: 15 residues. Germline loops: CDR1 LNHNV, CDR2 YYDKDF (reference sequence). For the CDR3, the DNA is TGTGCCACCAGCGAAACAGGGTCAGTGGGATACGAGCAGTACTTC. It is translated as CATSETGSVGYEQYF.

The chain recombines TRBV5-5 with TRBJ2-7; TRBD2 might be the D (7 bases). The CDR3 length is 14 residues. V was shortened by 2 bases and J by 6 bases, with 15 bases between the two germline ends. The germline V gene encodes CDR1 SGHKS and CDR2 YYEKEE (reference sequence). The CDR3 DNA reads TGTGCCAGCAGCTTAGTGGGGGGGGGCGGCGAGCAGTACTTC. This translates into CASSLVGGGGEQYF.

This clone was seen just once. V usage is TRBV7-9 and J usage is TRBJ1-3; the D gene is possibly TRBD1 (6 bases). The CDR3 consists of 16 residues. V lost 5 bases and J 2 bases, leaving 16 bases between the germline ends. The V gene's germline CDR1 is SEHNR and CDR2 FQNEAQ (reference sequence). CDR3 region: CASSPRGPGTGNTIYF. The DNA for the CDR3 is TGTGCCAGCAGCCCTCGGGGGCCGGGGACTGGAAACACCATATATTTT.

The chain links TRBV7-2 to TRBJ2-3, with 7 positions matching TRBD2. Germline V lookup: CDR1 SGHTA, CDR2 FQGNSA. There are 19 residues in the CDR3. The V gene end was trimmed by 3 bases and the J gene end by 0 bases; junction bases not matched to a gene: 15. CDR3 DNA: TGTGCCAGCAGCTTGTCCCTCCTAGCGGTGAGCTCTAGCACAGATACGCAGTATTTT. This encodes CASSLSLLAVSSSTDTQYF.

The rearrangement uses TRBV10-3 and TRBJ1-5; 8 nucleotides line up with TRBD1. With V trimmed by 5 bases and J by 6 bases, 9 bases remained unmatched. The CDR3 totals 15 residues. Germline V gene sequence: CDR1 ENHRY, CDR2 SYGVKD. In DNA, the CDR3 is TGTGCCATCAGTTCCGACAGGGGCGGAGGTCAGCCCCAGCATTTT. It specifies CAISSDRGGGQPQHF.

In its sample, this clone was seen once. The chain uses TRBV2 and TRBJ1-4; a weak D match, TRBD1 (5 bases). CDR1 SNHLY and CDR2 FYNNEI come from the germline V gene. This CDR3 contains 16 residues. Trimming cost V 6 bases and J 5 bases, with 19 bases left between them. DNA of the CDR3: TGTGCCAGCAGCAAAGATAGACAGCCTAGGAATGAAAAACTGTTTTTT. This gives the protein CASSKDRQPRNEKLFF. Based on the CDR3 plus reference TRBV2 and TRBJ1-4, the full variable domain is EPEVTQTPSHQVTQMGQEVILRCVPISNHLYFYWYRQILGQKVEFLVSFYNNEISEKSEIFDDQFSVERPDGSNFTLKIRSTKLEDSAMYFCASSKDRQPRNEKLFFGSGTQLSVL.

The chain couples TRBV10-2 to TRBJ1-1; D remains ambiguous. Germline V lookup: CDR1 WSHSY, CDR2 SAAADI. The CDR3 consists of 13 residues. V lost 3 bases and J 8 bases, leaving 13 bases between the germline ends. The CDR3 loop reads CASSDKAAGEAFF. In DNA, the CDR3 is TGCGCCAGCAGTGACAAGGCAGCGGGCGAAGCTTTCTTT.

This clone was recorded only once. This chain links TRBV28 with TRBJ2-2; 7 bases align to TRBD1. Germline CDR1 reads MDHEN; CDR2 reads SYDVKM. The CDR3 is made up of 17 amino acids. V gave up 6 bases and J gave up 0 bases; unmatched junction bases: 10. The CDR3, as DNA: TGTGCCAGCAGAGACCTACAGGGGAGCGCGAACACCGGGGAGCTGTTTTTT. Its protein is CASRDLQGSANTGELFF.

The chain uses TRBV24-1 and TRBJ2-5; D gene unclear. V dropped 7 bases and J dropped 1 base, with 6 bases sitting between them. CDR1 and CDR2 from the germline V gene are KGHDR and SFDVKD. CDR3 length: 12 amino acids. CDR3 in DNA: TGTGCCACCAGGGATCCCCAAGAGACCCAGTACTTC. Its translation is CATRDPQETQYF.

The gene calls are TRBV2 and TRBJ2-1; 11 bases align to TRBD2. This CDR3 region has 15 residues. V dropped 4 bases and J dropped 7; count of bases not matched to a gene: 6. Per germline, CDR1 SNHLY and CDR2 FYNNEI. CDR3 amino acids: CASSGLAGRKNEQFF. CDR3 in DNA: TGTGCCAGCAGTGGACTAGCGGGAAGGAAAAATGAGCAGTTCTTC.

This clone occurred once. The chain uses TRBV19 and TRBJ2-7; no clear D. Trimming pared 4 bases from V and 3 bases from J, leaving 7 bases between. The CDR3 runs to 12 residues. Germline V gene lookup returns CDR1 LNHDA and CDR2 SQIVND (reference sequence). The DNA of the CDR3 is TGTGCCAGTAGTAACGGGTACTACGAGCAGTACTTC. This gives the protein CASSNGYYEQYF.

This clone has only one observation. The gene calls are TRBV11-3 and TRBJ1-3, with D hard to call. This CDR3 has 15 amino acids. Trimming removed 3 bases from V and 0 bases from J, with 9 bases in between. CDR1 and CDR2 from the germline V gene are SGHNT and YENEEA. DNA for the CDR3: TGTGCCAGCAGCTTCGGCGCGTCCTCTGGAAACACCATATATTTT. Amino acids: CASSFGASSGNTIYF.

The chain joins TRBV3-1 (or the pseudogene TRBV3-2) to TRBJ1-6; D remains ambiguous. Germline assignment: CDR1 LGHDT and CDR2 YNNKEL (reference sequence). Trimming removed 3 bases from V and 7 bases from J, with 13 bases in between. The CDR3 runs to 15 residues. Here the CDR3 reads CASSHRAFLNSPLHF. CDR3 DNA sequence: TGTGCCAGCAGCCACCGCGCCTTCTTGAATTCACCCCTCCACTTT.

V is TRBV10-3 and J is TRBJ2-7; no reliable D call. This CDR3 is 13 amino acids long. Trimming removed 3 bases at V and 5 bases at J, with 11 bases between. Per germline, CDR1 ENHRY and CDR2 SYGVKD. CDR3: CAISDVVQNEQYF. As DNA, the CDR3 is TGTGCCATCAGTGACGTCGTTCAGAACGAGCAGTACTTC.

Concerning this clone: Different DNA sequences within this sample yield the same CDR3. The CDR3 region is CASSLDRGYEQYF. The DNA of the CDR3 is TGCGCCAGCAGCTTGGATCGGGGCTACGAGCAGTACTTC. The chain couples TRBV5-1 to TRBJ2-7; D possibly corresponds to TRBD2 (5 bases). The germline gives CDR1 SGHRS, CDR2 YFSETQ. V gave up 0 bases and J gave up 3 bases, with 7 bases separating them. This CDR3 is 13 amino acids long.

For the CDR3, the DNA is TGTGCCAGCAGCCTCACGGGACAGGATGACAATGAGCAGTTCTTC. Protein: CASSLTGQDDNEQFF. The chain combines TRBV7-3 with TRBJ2-1; TRBD1 aligns across 8 bases. This CDR3 comprises 15 residues. V shed 5 bases, J shed 5 bases, and the junction held 8 bases outside the gene matches. Looked up from germline, CDR1 is SGHTA and CDR2 is FQGTGA. Supplemented by reference TRBV7-3 and TRBJ2-1, the full variable domain reads GAGVSQTPSNKVTEKGKYVELRCDPISGHTALYWYRQSLGQGPEFLIYFQGTGAADDSGLPNDRFFAVRPEGSVSTLKIQRTERGDSAVYLCASSLTGQDDNEQFFGPGTRLTVL.

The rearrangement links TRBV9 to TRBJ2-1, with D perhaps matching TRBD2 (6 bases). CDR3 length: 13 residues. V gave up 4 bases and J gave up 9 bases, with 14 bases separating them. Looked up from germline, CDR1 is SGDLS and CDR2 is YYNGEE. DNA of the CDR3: TGTGCCAGCAGCATCCTACTAGCAACTGAGCAGTTCTTC. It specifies CASSILLATEQFF.

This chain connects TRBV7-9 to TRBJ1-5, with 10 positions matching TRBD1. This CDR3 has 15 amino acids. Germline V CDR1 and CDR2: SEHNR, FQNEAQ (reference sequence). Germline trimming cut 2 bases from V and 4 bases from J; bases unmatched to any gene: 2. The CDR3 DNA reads TGTGCCAGCAGCTTACTGGGACAGGGGAATCAGCCCCAGCATTTT. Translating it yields CASSLLGQGNQPQHF.

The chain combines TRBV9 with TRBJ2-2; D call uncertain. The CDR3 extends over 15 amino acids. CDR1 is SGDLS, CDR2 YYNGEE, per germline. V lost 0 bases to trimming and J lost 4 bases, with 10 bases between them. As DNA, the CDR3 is TGTGCCAGCAGCGTAGGGTCCAGCCCCACCGGGGAGCTGTTTTTT. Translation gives CASSVGSSPTGELFF. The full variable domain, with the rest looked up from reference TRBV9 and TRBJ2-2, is DSGVTQTPKHLITATGQRVTLRCSPRSGDLSVYWYQQSLDQGLQFLIQYYNGEERAKGNILERFSAQQFPDLHSELNLSSLELGDSALYFCASSVGSSPTGELFFGEGSRLTVL.

The CDR3 region is CASSSTGTGYYEQYF. DNA of the CDR3: TGTGCCAGCAGTTCCACCGGGACAGGGTATTACGAGCAGTACTTC. The chain uses TRBV6-5 and TRBJ2-7; 9 nucleotides match TRBD1. Germline CDR1 and CDR2: MNHEY and SVGAGI. Unmatched junction bases numbered 8, after V lost 4 bases and J lost 4 bases. The CDR3 sequence is 15 residues long.

CDR3 nucleotides: TGTGCCAGCCTCTCCGGGACAGTACCCGATAATGAGCAGTTCTTC. Residues: CASLSGTVPDNEQFF. V usage is TRBV6-5 and J usage is TRBJ2-1, with 7 positions matching TRBD1. The CDR3 runs to 15 residues. J gave up 7 bases and V 8 bases, and 14 bases lay outside the gene matches. Looked up from germline, CDR1 is MNHEY and CDR2 is SVGAGI.

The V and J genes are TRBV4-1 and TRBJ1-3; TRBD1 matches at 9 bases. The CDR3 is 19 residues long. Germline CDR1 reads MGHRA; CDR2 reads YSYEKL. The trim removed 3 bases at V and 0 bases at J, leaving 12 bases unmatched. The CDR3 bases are TGCGCCAGCAGCCACGTATACAGGGGGCCGGGGCTCTCTGGAAACACCATATATTTT. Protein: CASSHVYRGPGLSGNTIYF.

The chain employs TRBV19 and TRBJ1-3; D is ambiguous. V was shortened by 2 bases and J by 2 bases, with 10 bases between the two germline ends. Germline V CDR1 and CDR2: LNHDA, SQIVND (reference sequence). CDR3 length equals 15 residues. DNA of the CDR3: TGTGCCAGTAGTATACCCTCTGAGGCTGGAAACACCATATATTTT. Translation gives CASSIPSEAGNTIYF.